This TCR beta chain was profiled in a study of breast tumors, draining lymph nodes, adjacent tissues. The lymph nodes were axillary draining lymph nodes from breast cancer patients. Germline CDR1 reads MNHEY; CDR2 reads SMNVEV (reference sequence). Germline trimming cut 6 bases from V and 4 bases from J; bases unmatched to any gene: 7. This CDR3 has 15 residues. MiXCR, applied by TCRdb to the multiplex PCR reads, yields one record per CDR3 protein. There are more than 200,000 distinct CDR3 sequences in the sample; 32% occur only once, and more than 1.3% lies in the top ten. Findings and caveats of the study: Most tumor T cells seemingly derive from lymph node, then expand in tumor. Tumors had less TCR diversity than lymph nodes, more than nontumor tissue. Tumor T cell lymph node origin was a supported hypothesis, not proven. Tumor and nontumor repertoires were significantly more similar in luminal-like than in basal-like breast cancer.

This clonotype came up a few times. Its specificity is unknown. Sequencing used axillary lymph node tissue. The sequence was collected from a female donor with breast cancer. Some clones in this sample may be carry-over from other donors' samples. The rearrangement links TRBV27 to TRBJ2-3, with TRBD2 matching over 10 bases. The CDR3 loop is CASRALAGEPDTQYF. CDR3 in DNA: TGTGCCAGCAGGGCCCTAGCGGGAGAACCAGATACGCAGTATTTT.